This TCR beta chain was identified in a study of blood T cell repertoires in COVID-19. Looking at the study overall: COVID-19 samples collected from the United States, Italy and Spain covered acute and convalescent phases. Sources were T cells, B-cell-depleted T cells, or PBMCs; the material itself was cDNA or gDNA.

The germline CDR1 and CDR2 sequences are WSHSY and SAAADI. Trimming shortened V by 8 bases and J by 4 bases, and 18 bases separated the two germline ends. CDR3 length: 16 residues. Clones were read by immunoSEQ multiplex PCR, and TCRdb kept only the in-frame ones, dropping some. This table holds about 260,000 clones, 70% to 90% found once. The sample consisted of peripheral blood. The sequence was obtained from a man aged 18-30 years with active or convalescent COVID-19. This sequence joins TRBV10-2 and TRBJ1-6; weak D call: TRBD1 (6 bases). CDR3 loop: CASSLSAGEYNSPLHF. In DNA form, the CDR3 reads TGCGCCAGCTCCTTAAGTGCAGGGGAATATAATTCACCCCTCCACTTT.